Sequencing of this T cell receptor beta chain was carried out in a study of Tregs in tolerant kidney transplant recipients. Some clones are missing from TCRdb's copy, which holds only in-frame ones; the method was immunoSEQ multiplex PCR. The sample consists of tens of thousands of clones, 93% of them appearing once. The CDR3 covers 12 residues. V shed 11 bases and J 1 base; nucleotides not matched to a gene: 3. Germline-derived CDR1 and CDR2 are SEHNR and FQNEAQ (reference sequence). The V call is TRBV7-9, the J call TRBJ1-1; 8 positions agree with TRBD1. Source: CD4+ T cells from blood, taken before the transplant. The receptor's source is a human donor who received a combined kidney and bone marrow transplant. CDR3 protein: CAWGQENTEAFF. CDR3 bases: TGTGCCTGGGGACAGGAGAACACTGAAGCTTTCTTT.